Following are 14 T cell receptor beta chains from one sample sequenced in a study of blood T cell repertoires in COVID-19. Libraries were prepared by immunoSEQ multiplex PCR; TCRdb keeps only in-frame clonotypes and omits some of them. Of approximately 150,000 clones in the sample, roughly 82% are singletons; the top ten hold roughly 4.4%. The material sequenced was peripheral blood. The receptors were gathered from a human donor in a cohort sampled during active COVID-19.

As to this clone: Other DNA sequences in the sample encode the same CDR3. Here the CDR3 DNA reads TGCAGCGTTGAAGAGGGAGGCACAGATACGCAGTATTTT. Amino acids: CSVEEGGTDTQYF. The V and J genes are TRBV29-1 and TRBJ2-3, with D perhaps TRBD2 (5 bases). CDR3 length: 13 residues. V was shortened by 0 bases and J by 1 base, with 5 bases between the two germline ends. Germline values: CDR1 SQVTM, CDR2 ANQGSEA.

The chain employs TRBV10-3 and TRBJ2-1; 7 nucleotides agree with TRBD2. Germline V gene lookup returns CDR1 ENHRY and CDR2 SYGVKD. The CDR3 contains 17 residues. The trim removed 4 bases at V and 6 bases at J, leaving 15 bases unmatched. Written as DNA, the CDR3 is TGTGCCATCAGTGGCCAGGGAATTGGGGGGGGTGTCAATGAGCAGTTCTTC. This gives the protein CAISGQGIGGGVNEQFF.

This sequence joins TRBV6-5 and TRBJ2-1; tentative D call: TRBD2 (6 bases). This CDR3 region has 12 residues. Trimming left V 6 bases short and J 9 bases short, with 12 bases between. The germline V gene has CDR1 MNHEY and CDR2 SVGAGI. CDR3 coding DNA: TGTGCCAGCAGCCCGGGAGAGGGTGAGCAGTTCTTC. It is translated as CASSPGEGEQFF.

V usage is TRBV30 and J usage is TRBJ1-2, with D possibly TRBD1 on 5 matching bases. The CDR3 runs 14 residues. Per the germline V gene, CDR1 is GTSNPN and CDR2 is SVGIG (reference sequence). The CDR3 DNA reads as TGTGCTTCTAAGCGGGGGGGAGGGGACTATGGCTACACCTTC. Protein: CASKRGGGDYGYTF.

J is TRBJ2-3 and V is TRBV7-3; 8 bases are a match to TRBD2. J gave up 0 bases and V 5 bases, and 7 bases lay outside the gene matches. This CDR3 is 16 amino acids long. Per the germline V gene, CDR1 is SGHTA and CDR2 is FQGTGA. DNA of the CDR3: TGTGCCAGCAGCCAAGCTAGCGGGCGAAGCACAGATACGCAGTATTTT. Translating gives CASSQASGRSTDTQYF.

This chain joins TRBV5-1 and TRBJ1-4; D is unresolved. Germline V gene data show CDR1 as SGHRS and CDR2 as YFSETQ. V was trimmed by 0 bases and J by 3 bases, leaving 12 bases between them. The CDR3 has 16 residues. The CDR3 DNA follows: TGCGCCAGCAGCTTGGGACGGTCCGGGGCTAATGAAAAACTGTTTTTT. Translating gives CASSLGRSGANEKLFF.

This chain connects TRBV6-1 to TRBJ2-2; 11 bases agree with TRBD2. CDR1 and CDR2 (germline): MNHNS, SASEGT. The V gene end was trimmed by 4 bases and the J gene end by 7 bases; junction bases not matched to a gene: 8. The CDR3 extends over 16 amino acids. DNA of the CDR3: TGTGCCAGCAGTGGTACTAGCGGGAGCCTCGGCGGGGAGCTGTTTTTT. Its protein product is CASSGTSGSLGGELFF.

The genes are TRBV27 and TRBJ1-5; D unresolved. The CDR3 totals 15 residues. Trimming took off 6 bases at V and 7 bases at J, with 19 bases between the two ends. Germline lookup yields CDR1 MNHEY and CDR2 SMNVEV (reference sequence). The CDR3 nucleotides are TGTGCCAGCAGCCCCCGGTGGGGAGATAAACAGCCCCAGCATTTT. It encodes CASSPRWGDKQPQHF.

The chain links TRBV3-1 (or the pseudogene TRBV3-2) to TRBJ1-2; D is unresolved. This CDR3 region has 15 residues. CDR1 LGHDT and CDR2 YNNKEL come from the germline V gene (reference sequence). Trimming stripped 0 bases from V and 2 bases from J, with 10 bases between. The CDR3 DNA follows: TGTGCCAGCAGCCAAGATCCCGGGAAGAACTATGGCTACACCTTC. It encodes CASSQDPGKNYGYTF.

The V and J genes are TRBV13 and TRBJ1-1; D ambiguous. Germline lookup yields CDR1 PRHDT and CDR2 FYEKMQ (reference sequence). V dropped 0 bases and J dropped 4 bases, with 9 bases sitting between them. This CDR3 is 14 amino acids long. CDR3 sequence reads: CASSLGTAGTEAFF. The CDR3 bases are TGTGCCAGCAGCTTAGGAACGGCGGGCACTGAAGCTTTCTTT.

This sequence joins TRBV18 and TRBJ2-4, with TRBD2 identical over 10 bases. This CDR3 spans 20 amino acids. Germline V gene data show CDR1 as KGHSH and CDR2 as LQKENI. V shed 3 bases, J shed 0 bases, and the junction held 14 bases outside the gene matches. The DNA of the CDR3 is TGTGCCAGCTCACCTCTCGAGAGCGGGGGGGGCCTCTTAGCCAAAAACATTCAGTACTTC. Translation gives CASSPLESGGGLLAKNIQYF. The full variable domain, with the rest looked up from reference TRBV18 and TRBJ2-4, is NAGVMQNPRHLVRRRGQEARLRCSPMKGHSHVYWYRQLPEEGLKFMVYLQKENIIDESGMPKERFSAEFPKEGPSILRIQQVVRGDSAAYFCASSPLESGGGLLAKNIQYFGAGTRLSVL.

The chain has TRBV3-1 (or the pseudogene TRBV3-2) and TRBJ2-7, with 7 bases matching TRBD2. The trim removed 8 bases at V and 0 bases at J, leaving 7 bases unmatched. The CDR3 extends over 14 amino acids. Germline V gene data show CDR1 as LGHDT and CDR2 as YNNKEL (reference sequence). This chain's CDR3 is CASGGGGDSYEQYF. DNA of the CDR3: TGTGCCAGCGGCGGGGGAGGGGACTCCTACGAGCAGTACTTC.

This clone was counted a few times. This sequence joins TRBV9 and TRBJ1-1, with D maybe TRBD1 (6 bases). The germline V gene encodes CDR1 SGDLS and CDR2 YYNGEE. Trimming pared 0 bases from V and 5 bases from J, leaving 29 bases between. This CDR3 has 20 amino acids. This CDR3 reads CASSVGYFSGQRQRGTEAFF. The CDR3 nucleotides are TGTGCCAGCAGCGTAGGTTATTTCTCCGGGCAGAGACAAAGGGGGACTGAAGCTTTCTTT.

This sequence joins TRBV19 and TRBJ1-5; TRBD1 aligns across 8 bases. CDR1 and CDR2 (germline): LNHDA, SQIVND (reference sequence). The CDR3 totals 13 residues. V lost 3 bases to trimming and J lost 5 bases; unmatched junction nucleotides: 0. The CDR3 is CASSMDRDQPQHF. In DNA form, the CDR3 reads TGTGCCAGTAGTATGGACAGGGATCAGCCCCAGCATTTT. Complete variable domain (other parts from reference TRBV19 and TRBJ1-5): DGGITQSPKYLFRKEGQNVTLSCEQNLNHDAMYWYRQDPGQGLRLIYYSQIVNDFQKGDIAEGYSVSREKKESFPLTVTSAQKNPTAFYLCASSMDRDQPQHFGDGTRLSIL.